What follows are 6 T cell receptor beta chains derived from one specimen sequenced in a study of metastatic and nonmetastatic thyroid tumors. All patients reached thyroid surgery having received no treatment beforehand. TCRdb re-clonotyped the PCR reads through MiXCR. The repertoire holds approximately 32,000 clones, about a fifth seen once, with 2.5% to 3.5% in the top ten. Sample: tumor tissue. The receptor set was obtained from a male donor with papillary thyroid cancer or a benign thyroid nodule (not recorded which). Some clones in this sample may be carry-over from other donors' samples.

J is TRBJ1-2 and V is TRBV19; D is undetermined. The V end was cut by 6 bases, the J end by 2 bases, with 7 bases between. The CDR3 extends over 12 amino acids. Germline V CDR1 and CDR2: LNHDA, SQIVND (reference sequence). The CDR3 spells CASRVGNYGYTF. CDR3 bases: TGTGCCAGTAGGGTAGGGAACTATGGCTACACCTTC. Full variable domain (rest looked up from reference TRBV19 and TRBJ1-2): DGGITQSPKYLFRKEGQNVTLSCEQNLNHDAMYWYRQDPGQGLRLIYYSQIVNDFQKGDIAEGYSVSREKKESFPLTVTSAQKNPTAFYLCASRVGNYGYTFGSGTRLTVV.

This clone is classed as medium-sized. The gene calls are TRBV6-2 or TRBV6-3 and TRBJ1-1; TRBD1 aligns across 10 bases. With V trimmed by 5 bases and J by 0 bases, 9 bases remained unmatched. The germline gives CDR1 MNHEY, CDR2 SVGEGT. The CDR3 runs 17 residues. The CDR3 reads CASSQIDRGRMNTEAFF. Here the CDR3 DNA reads TGTGCCAGCAGTCAAATAGACAGGGGGCGAATGAACACTGAAGCTTTCTTT.

The gene calls are TRBV7-8 and TRBJ1-3; D possibly corresponds to TRBD1 (5 bases). Germline V gene data show CDR1 as SGHVS and CDR2 as FQNEAQ. V was pared by 6 bases and J by 0 bases, with 15 bases between. This CDR3 comprises 16 residues. CDR3 protein: CASSLYRTVSGNTIYF. DNA of the CDR3: TGTGCCAGCAGTTTATACAGGACGGTCTCTGGAAACACCATATATTTT.

By frequency in the sample, this clone is medium-sized (0.01 to 0.1%). The CDR3 spells CSARRTSHLNEQFF. The CDR3 coding sequence is TGCAGTGCGAGACGGACAAGCCACTTAAATGAGCAGTTCTTC. The chain recombines TRBV20-1 with TRBJ2-1; D perhaps matches TRBD1 (5 bases). The V and J ends lost 6 bases and 7 bases respectively, with 19 bases between them. The CDR3 spans 14 residues. The germline CDR1 and CDR2 sequences are DFQATT and SNEGSKA (reference sequence).

This clone has ten or more counts. This rearrangement joins TRBV4-1 to TRBJ2-2, with D hard to call. The CDR3 is 12 residues long. The V gene lost 4 bases and the J gene lost 3 bases, with 3 bases spanning the gap. The germline gives CDR1 MGHRA, CDR2 YSYEKL. The CDR3 coding sequence is TGCGCCAGCAGCCGTGACACCGGGGAGCTGTTTTTT. Its protein product is CASSRDTGELFF.

Concerning this clone itself: The junction differs from germline at one of its ends, possibly a read error. CDR3 in DNA: TGTGCCAGCAGTGAAGACTGGAATAGAGAGAACCAGTACTTC. Translation: CASSEDWNRENQYF. V is TRBV6-1 and J is TRBJ2-5; D remains unclear. CDR3 length: 14 residues. Germline values: CDR1 MNHNS, CDR2 SASEGT.